This TCR beta chain was recorded in a study of long-term antiretroviral therapy in people with HIV. Study-wide findings and caveats: Dominating the repertoire at all time points were the clones that expanded before ART. The data indicate that diversity increased after ART but remained below transplant donor controls.

V was cut by 7 bases and J by 2 bases, with 11 bases left in between. Germline V gives CDR1 ENHRY, CDR2 SYGVKD. The CDR3 contains 14 residues. Survey level was the resolution at which the v3.0 immunoSEQ assay ran. The repertoire was sequenced with immunoSEQ multiplex PCR; TCRdb's copy has only in-frame clones and lacks some. Of approximately 33,000 clones listed, approximately 85% are singletons. A single count supports this clone. The antigen is undetermined. DNA was extracted from around 0.96-9.9 million thawed cryopreserved PBMC. The sequence came from a man aged 18 to 35 with HIV. Sequences were derived from unsorted PBMCs, sampled 0.8 years before starting antiretroviral therapy. The J gene is TRBJ1-4, the V gene TRBV10-3, with D perhaps matching TRBD1 (6 bases). The CDR3 sequence is CAIKAGDTNEKLFF. The CDR3 DNA follows: TGTGCCATCAAGGCAGGGGATACTAATGAAAAACTGTTTTTT.